What follows describes a single TCR beta chain. This specimen belongs to a study of blood T cell repertoires in COVID-19. Study as a whole: Acute and convalescent COVID-19 samples came from the United States, Italy and Spain. T cells, B-cell-depleted T cells, or PBMCs provided the cDNA or gDNA that served as material.

V was clipped by 5 bases and J by 7 bases; unmatched bases: 7. The CDR3 contains 14 residues. Germline CDR1 and CDR2: SGHVS and FQNEAQ. Per the original methods: Estimated nucleated cell counts came from reference gene primer amplification. Clones were sequenced by immunoSEQ multiplex PCR, and TCRdb holds only the in-frame ones, with some missing. V, J and clone size reflect that table, while D and trimming were determined from the DNA. The sample comprises just over 95,000 clones, approximately 87% of which are singletons, and just over 15% rests with the top ten. The sequenced sample was peripheral blood. The chain has TRBV7-8 and TRBJ2-2; the match to TRBD2 covers 7 bases. This TCR was sampled from a human donor in a cohort sampled during active COVID-19. This CDR3 is CASSASGTYGELFF. The CDR3 DNA sequence: TGTGCCAGCAGCGCGAGCGGGACGTACGGGGAGCTGTTTTTT. The full variable domain, its missing parts supplied by reference TRBV7-8 and TRBJ2-2, is GAGVSQSPRYKVAKRGQDVALRCDPISGHVSLFWYQQALGQGPEFLTYFQNEAQLDKSGLPSDRFFAERPEGSVSTLKIQRTQQEDSAVYLCASSASGTYGELFFGEGSRLTVL.